The sequence of this TCR beta chain was determined in a study of blood T cell repertoires in COVID-19. Across the study: The samples span acute and convalescent COVID-19 from the United States, Italy and Spain. T cells, B-cell-depleted T cells, or PBMCs supplied cDNA or gDNA.

As originally analysed: Counts of nucleated cells, estimated from reference gene primer amplification, were obtained. The protocol was immunoSEQ multiplex PCR, while the TCRdb copy is restricted to in-frame clones and leaves out a portion. V, J and clone size are taken as reported in that table, and D and trimming were inferred from the DNA itself. The sample yields around 97,000 clones, 80% to 90% seen once. The CDR3 extends over 15 amino acids. The germline CDR1 and CDR2 sequences are MNHNS and SASEGT. The V segment lost 3 bases and the J segment 8 bases; nucleotides outside the gene matches: 8. Material: peripheral blood. The chain uses TRBV6-1 and TRBJ2-1; TRBD2 aligns across 9 bases. The source is a woman between 55 and 75 years old with acute or convalescent COVID-19. The CDR3 region has the DNA TGTGCCAGCAGTGACGAAGCGGGAGGAGGACATGAGCAGTTCTTC. It specifies CASSDEAGGGHEQFF.